The next 14 T cell receptor beta chains were all read from a single sample in a study of neurological immune-mediated disorders. MiXCR was run by TCRdb on the 5' RACE reads, yielding one entry per CDR3 protein. This sample has about 95,000 distinct CDR3 sequences, with around 3.3% found just once. Sequencing was performed on PBMCs. These receptors were obtained from a woman aged 18-29 years with multiple sclerosis.

This clonotype was observed at least ten times. The chain employs TRBV20-1 and TRBJ2-5; TRBD2 aligns across 8 bases. The CDR3 length is 16 residues. Unmatched junction bases numbered 14, after V lost 4 bases and J lost 4 bases. Germline assignment: CDR1 DFQATT and CDR2 SNEGSKA (reference sequence). Written as DNA, the CDR3 is TGCAGTGCTACTGAAGCCGGGACTAGTAGCGGAGAGACCCAGTACTTC. This codes for CSATEAGTSSGETQYF.

Ten or more counts support this clonotype. The chain recombines TRBV20-1 with TRBJ2-5, with TRBD2 as a possible D gene (5 bases). From germline, CDR1 is DFQATT and CDR2 SNEGSKA (reference sequence). CDR3 length: 13 amino acids. V was trimmed by 1 base and J by 2 bases, leaving 8 bases between them. CDR3 region: CSARVGLQETQYF. CDR3 coding DNA: TGCAGTGCTAGAGTAGGACTGCAAGAGACCCAGTACTTC.

The sample holds many counts of this clonotype. The V and J genes are TRBV12-3 or TRBV12-4 and TRBJ2-1, with 9 bases aligning to TRBD2. J was trimmed by 7 bases and V by 1 base; bases with no gene match: 8. The CDR3 loop spans 16 amino acids. In DNA, the CDR3 is TGTGCCAGCAGTTTAGAGGCGGGAGGGCCGAGAAATGAGCAGTTCTTC. Its protein product is CASSLEAGGPRNEQFF.

Many counts were recorded for this clonotype. This rearrangement joins TRBV7-2 to TRBJ2-7; D is undetermined. CDR1 and CDR2 from the germline V gene are SGHTA and FQGNSA. The V and J ends lost 5 bases and 4 bases respectively, with 9 bases between them. This CDR3 comprises 12 residues. CDR3 amino acids: CASSVPRYEQYF. CDR3 nucleotide sequence: TGTGCCAGCAGCGTCCCGAGGTACGAGCAGTACTTC.

This clonotype appeared many times. V is TRBV20-1 and J is TRBJ2-7; 12 nucleotides agree with TRBD1. The germline gives CDR1 DFQATT, CDR2 SNEGSKA (reference sequence). This CDR3 comprises 15 residues. V gave up 1 base and J gave up 3 bases; unmatched junction bases: 4. In nucleotides, the CDR3 is TGCAGTGCTAGAGGCAGGGACAGGGGGCTCTACGAGCAGTACTTC. Protein product: CSARGRDRGLYEQYF.

Many counts were recorded for this clonotype. The chain joins TRBV6-6 to TRBJ2-1; D gene uncertain. This CDR3 contains 14 residues. V was trimmed by 0 bases and J by 6 bases, leaving 9 bases between them. Germline CDR1 and CDR2: MNHNY and SVGAGI (reference sequence). The CDR3 is CASSYSTLVNEQFF. CDR3 coding DNA: TGTGCCAGCAGTTACTCCACCTTGGTCAATGAGCAGTTCTTC.

There are many counts of this clonotype. The V and J genes are TRBV4-1 and TRBJ1-6, with no clear D. Trimming left V 1 base short and J 9 bases short, with 19 bases between. Germline V CDR1 and CDR2: MGHRA, YSYEKL. The CDR3 has 17 residues. The CDR3 reads CASSQVLRGPVGSPLHF. The CDR3 coding sequence is TGCGCCAGCAGCCAAGTGTTACGAGGGCCAGTGGGTTCACCCCTCCACTTT.

This clonotype was counted at least ten times. This chain links TRBV14 with TRBJ2-7; 7 bases agree with TRBD2. The germline V gene encodes CDR1 SGHDN and CDR2 FVKESK. CDR3 size: 14 residues. V shed 1 base, J shed 5 bases, and the junction held 5 bases outside the gene matches. The CDR3 DNA reads as TGTGCCAGCAGCCAAGGCGGGGCGGGAGACGAGCAGTACTTC. Protein sequence: CASSQGGAGDEQYF.

The CDR3 DNA is TGTGCCAGCAGTTCCGAGGGGGGTTATGGCTACACCTTC. It encodes CASSSEGGYGYTF. The chain employs TRBV6-5 and TRBJ1-2; D might be TRBD1 (6 bases). Germline CDR1 MNHEY, CDR2 SVGAGI. This CDR3 is 13 amino acids long. V lost 4 bases to trimming and J lost 5 bases, with 11 bases between them.

This clonotype was observed at least ten times. The chain links TRBV6-5 to TRBJ2-1; 13 bases agree with TRBD2. This CDR3 has 15 amino acids. The germline gives CDR1 MNHEY, CDR2 SVGAGI. V lost 4 bases to trimming and J lost 9 bases; unmatched junction nucleotides: 6. The DNA for the CDR3 is TGTGCCAGCAGTTTGACTAGCGGGGGGCCCAGTGAGCAGTTCTTC. Protein: CASSLTSGGPSEQFF.

Many counts were recorded for this clonotype. The V gene is TRBV15, the J gene TRBJ1-2, with 7 bases fitting TRBD1. With 3 bases clipped from V and 6 bases from J, the junction kept 1 base outside the gene matches. Germline V gives CDR1 LNHNV, CDR2 YYDKDF (reference sequence). There are 12 residues in the CDR3. The CDR3 region is CATSSRGNGYTF. The CDR3 region has the DNA TGTGCCACCAGCAGCAGGGGGAATGGCTACACCTTC.

This clonotype was observed many times. This chain connects TRBV9 to TRBJ1-1; the D is unclear. Germline loops: CDR1 SGDLS, CDR2 YYNGEE. V was shortened by 1 base and J by 3 bases, with 13 bases between the two germline ends. The CDR3 runs 15 residues. CDR3 sequence: CASSVSGVFDTEAFF. The CDR3, as DNA: TGTGCCAGCAGCGTATCCGGGGTCTTTGACACTGAAGCTTTCTTT.

This clonotype was observed many times. The gene calls are TRBV29-1 and TRBJ1-4, with D uncertain. The V gene's germline CDR1 is SQVTM and CDR2 ANQGSEA. This CDR3 has 14 amino acids. V lost 4 bases and J lost 0, with 9 bases in between. In DNA, the CDR3 is TGCAGCGTTGCGGGGTTCGCAACTAATGAAAAACTGTTTTTT. Its translation: CSVAGFATNEKLFF.

In its sample, this clonotype was seen many times. The CDR3 coding sequence is TGTGCCAGCAGCTTAAGTAGCGACCACTACGAGCAGTACTTC. Its protein product is CASSLSSDHYEQYF. The V and J genes are TRBV7-2 and TRBJ2-7; TRBD2 might be the D (5 bases). V gave up 2 bases and J gave up 3 bases, with 11 bases separating them. CDR1 is SGHTA, CDR2 FQGNSA, per germline. There are 14 residues in the CDR3. The full variable domain, with the rest looked up from reference TRBV7-2 and TRBJ2-7, is GAGVSQSPSNKVTEKGKDVELRCDPISGHTALYWYRQSLGQGLEFLIYFQGNSAPDKSGLPSDRFSAERTGGSVSTLTIQRTQQEDSAVYLCASSLSSDHYEQYFGPGTRLTVT.